This T cell receptor (beta chain) was found in a study of blood T cell repertoires in COVID-19. Study summary: Sites across the United States, Italy and Spain contributed samples from acute and convalescent COVID-19. Nucleic acid was either cDNA or gDNA, and it came from T cells, B-cell-depleted T cells, or PBMCs.

With 5 bases removed from V and 0 bases from J, the gap between germline ends came to 14 bases. The CDR3 contains 15 residues. Per the germline V gene, CDR1 is LNHDA and CDR2 is SQIVND (reference sequence). This clone showed up just a few times. The data were produced by immunoSEQ multiplex PCR, yet TCRdb's version contains in-frame clones alone and is incomplete. This sample has around 160,000 clones, with 80% found just once. Sequencing was performed on peripheral blood. This clonotype originated in a man aged 55 to 69 with active or convalescent COVID-19. The genes are TRBV19 and TRBJ2-7, with D perhaps TRBD1 (6 bases). CDR3 nucleotides: TGTGCCAGTAGTCTTCGTACAGGGAGCTCCTACGAGCAGTACTTC. Its protein is CASSLRTGSSYEQYF.